Listed below are T cell receptor beta chains from one sample, sequenced in a study of cytomegalovirus exposure and HLA in healthy donors. TCRdb's copy holds only in-frame clones and misses some; the assay was immunoSEQ multiplex PCR. The sample shows about 130,000 clones, around 80% of them seen only once. What was sequenced was PBMCs. The source is a young man in good health and CMV-seronegative. The CDR3 runs from the conserved cysteine through the conserved F or W. The order of the fields is D gene, V gene, J gene, clone size, CDR3 protein, CDR3 DNA. A D gene is named only where the DNA matches it firmly. Clone size appears in some rows only: once, few, many, or a class for an expanded clone.

>TRBD2|TRBV29-1|TRBJ2-7|-
CSVAAGVSYEQYF
TGCAGCGTTGCTGCGGGAGTGTCCTACGAGCAGTACTTC
>-|TRBV7-8|TRBJ1-4|-
CASSLRGMDEKLFF
TGTGCCAGCAGCTTACGGGGAATGGATGAAAAACTGTTTTTT
>TRBD2|TRBV6-6|TRBJ2-7|-
CASSRLGTTSYEQYF
TGTGCCAGCAGCCGTCTCGGGACTACCTCCTACGAGCAGTACTTC
>-|TRBV19|TRBJ2-7|-
CASGLGSHEQYF
TGTGCCAGTGGACTTGGTAGTCACGAGCAGTACTTC
>-|TRBV4-3|TRBJ1-2|many
CASSPQAGSGYTF
TGCGCCAGCAGCCCCCAAGCGGGGTCTGGCTACACCTTC
>-|TRBV28|TRBJ1-2|-
CASSLGQNYGYTF
TGTGCCAGCAGTTTAGGCCAGAACTATGGCTACACCTTC
>-|TRBV18|TRBJ2-5|-
CASSAYVVGSSGKETQYF
TGTGCCAGCTCAGCTTATGTCGTAGGTAGCTCTGGTAAAGAGACCCAGTACTTC
>-|TRBV30|TRBJ2-6|-
CAWSPGAGANVLTF
TGTGCCTGGAGTCCAGGGGCTGGGGCCAACGTCCTGACTTTC
>-|TRBV7-6|TRBJ1-1|-
CASSAGPNTEAFF
TGTGCCAGCAGCGCGGGACCTAACACTGAAGCTTTCTTT
>-|TRBV28|TRBJ1-5|once
CASSPAGDAQPQHF
TGTGCCAGCAGTCCGGCGGGAGACGCTCAGCCCCAGCATTTT
>-|TRBV21-1|TRBJ1-5|-
CAWTGPPLSSNQPQHF
TGTGCCTGGACAGGGCCCCCCCTTTCTAGCAATCAGCCCCAGCATTTT
>TRBD2|TRBV7-9|TRBJ2-3|-
CASSHRLAEGLTDTQYF
TGTGCCAGCAGCCACAGACTAGCGGAGGGACTTACAGATACGCAGTATTTT
>-|TRBV2|TRBJ2-1|-
CASRNRGTGGGGEQFF
TGTGCCAGCAGAAACCGGGGAACAGGGGGAGGGGGTGAGCAGTTCTTC
>-|TRBV6-1|TRBJ1-1|few
CASRFTNMNTEAFF
TGTGCCAGCAGGTTTACGAACATGAACACTGAAGCTTTCTTT
>-|TRBV7-2|TRBJ1-4|-
CASSLARTNEKLFF
TGTGCCAGCAGCTTAGCCAGGACTAATGAAAAACTGTTTTTT
>TRBD2|TRBV14|TRBJ2-7|-
CASSQAGTSGNYEQYF
TGTGCCAGCAGCCAAGCAGGGACTAGCGGGAACTACGAGCAGTACTTC
>-|TRBV10-3|TRBJ2-7|-
CAISLNGLEQYF
TGTGCCATCAGCCTCAACGGTCTTGAGCAGTACTTC
>TRBD2|TRBV9|TRBJ2-7|few
CASSVGGSAYEQYF
TGTGCCAGCAGCGTAGGCGGGAGTGCCTACGAGCAGTACTTC
>TRBD2|TRBV6-6|TRBJ2-4|once
CASSYSTSGSGYIQYF
TGTGCCAGCAGTTACTCGACTAGCGGGAGCGGATACATTCAGTACTTC
>TRBD2|TRBV29-1|TRBJ2-5|-
CSVDSGREETQYF
TGCAGCGTTGATAGCGGGAGAGAAGAGACCCAGTACTTC
>TRBD1|TRBV27|TRBJ1-1|-
CASTSQGGNTEAFF
TGTGCCAGCACCTCCCAGGGGGGGAACACTGAAGCTTTCTTT
>-|TRBV18|TRBJ2-4|once
CASSLLEKLNIQYF
TGTGCCAGCTCCCTCCTAGAGAAATTAAACATTCAGTACTTC
>-|TRBV18|TRBJ2-5|-
CASSPRSGRETQYF
TGTGCCAGCTCACCACGGTCAGGGAGGGAGACCCAGTACTTC
>TRBD2|TRBV11-2|TRBJ2-1|few
CASRTSLAGVTYNEQFF
TGTGCCAGCAGGACCTCGCTAGCGGGAGTTACCTACAATGAGCAGTTCTTC